What follows are 29 T cell receptor beta chains derived from one specimen sequenced in a study of glioma-infiltrating T cells after dendritic cell vaccination. As to time point: after dendritic cell vaccination, including at tumor progression/relapse. Here immunoSEQ multiplex PCR was the method, and the copy in TCRdb shows in-frame clones only, minus some. Counted here are roughly 85,000 clones, 85% occurring once; the ten biggest clones make up around 9.3%. Here the sequenced sample was blood, taken after dendritic cell vaccination. Every receptor here comes from a human donor with glioblastoma.

The rearrangement joins TRBV15 to TRBJ2-2; 10 nucleotides align to TRBD2. The germline CDR1 and CDR2 sequences are LNHNV and YYDKDF (reference sequence). J gave up 1 base and V 0 bases, and 2 bases lay outside the gene matches. The CDR3 loop spans 17 amino acids. The DNA of the CDR3 is TGTGCCACCAGCAGAGAGAGACTAGCGGGGAACACCGGGGAGCTGTTTTTT. Translating gives CATSRERLAGNTGELFF.

In its sample, this clone was seen a few times. This chain joins TRBV25-1 and TRBJ1-2, with D unresolved. CDR3 length equals 13 residues. Germline CDR1 and CDR2: MGHDK and SYGVNS. The germline V and J ends were trimmed by 6 bases and 1 base, with 9 bases remaining between them. The CDR3: CASSETNNYGYTF. The CDR3 region has the DNA TGTGCCAGCAGCGAGACAAATAACTATGGCTACACCTTC.

This rearrangement joins TRBV19 to TRBJ2-1, with TRBD2 identical over 7 bases. The CDR3 extends over 16 amino acids. CDR1 is LNHDA and CDR2 is SQIVND in the germline V gene (reference sequence). V shed 5 bases and J 3 bases; nucleotides not matched to a gene: 10. The DNA of the CDR3 is TGTGCCAGTAGTTCCGCCTCTAGCGGATACTACAATGAGCAGTTCTTC. Translated: CASSSASSGYYNEQFF.

The chain uses TRBV19 and TRBJ2-1; 10 nucleotides agree with TRBD2. V lost 6 bases and J lost 8; bases outside the gene matches: 7. Germline CDR1 reads LNHDA; CDR2 reads SQIVND (reference sequence). This CDR3 is 14 amino acids long. CDR3 sequence: CASRRLAGTHEQFF. CDR3 bases: TGTGCCAGTAGGCGACTAGCGGGCACCCATGAGCAGTTCTTC.

This chain connects TRBV15 to TRBJ2-5; 9 bases fit TRBD1. Losses at the gene ends were 7 bases for V and 5 bases for J; bases not matched to a gene: 8. Germline V gene sequence: CDR1 LNHNV, CDR2 YYDKDF (reference sequence). The CDR3 loop spans 14 amino acids. CDR3 in DNA: TGTGCCACCACCCTCGACAGGGGGTGGGAGACCCAGTACTTC. Protein product: CATTLDRGWETQYF.

The chain employs TRBV5-6 and TRBJ2-1; 7 positions agree with TRBD1. Germline trimming cut 2 bases from V and 16 bases from J; bases unmatched to any gene: 6. Germline V CDR1 and CDR2: SGHDT, YYEEEE. The CDR3 is made up of 11 amino acids. For the CDR3, the DNA is TGTGCCAGCAGCTTACTAGACAGGGTTTTCTTC. Its translation is CASSLLDRVFF.

The chain recombines TRBV28 with TRBJ2-5; 12 bases line up with TRBD2. CDR1 and CDR2 from the germline V gene are MDHEN and SYDVKM. The CDR3 is 14 amino acids. J lost 5 bases, V lost 6 bases, and 4 bases had no gene match. CDR3 nucleotides: TGTGCCAGCAGCACTAGCGGGAGGTCTGAGACCCAGTACTTC. It encodes CASSTSGRSETQYF.

The chain recombines TRBV28 with TRBJ1-2; tentative D call: TRBD1 (5 bases). The germline V gene has CDR1 MDHEN and CDR2 SYDVKM. The germline V and J ends were trimmed by 7 bases and 4 bases, with 19 bases remaining between them. The CDR3 sequence is 15 residues long. The CDR3 loop reads CASNGGRGRAYGYTF. CDR3 coding DNA: TGTGCCAGCAACGGGGGGAGGGGTCGGGCCTATGGCTACACCTTC.

The gene calls are TRBV9 and TRBJ2-1; D ambiguous. Germline V CDR1 and CDR2: SGDLS, YYNGEE. V dropped 6 bases and J dropped 2 bases, with 21 bases sitting between them. The CDR3 has 17 amino acids. The CDR3 is CASNEDGGYIAYNEQFF. The CDR3 nucleotides are TGTGCCAGCAACGAGGATGGTGGCTATATCGCCTACAATGAGCAGTTCTTC.

This clone was observed once. This chain links TRBV5-1 with TRBJ2-3, with D possibly TRBD2 on 5 matching bases. The V gene lost 0 bases and the J gene lost 2 bases, with 10 bases spanning the gap. The CDR3 length is 15 residues. The germline gives CDR1 SGHRS, CDR2 YFSETQ. CDR3 residues: CASSLAGLSTDTQYF. In nucleotides, the CDR3 is TGCGCCAGCAGCTTGGCCGGACTCTCCACAGATACGCAGTATTTT.

The CDR3 sequence is CASSDPRTGGYEQYF. The CDR3 DNA follows: TGTGCCAGCAGCGATCCTAGAACGGGGGGATACGAGCAGTACTTC. This sequence joins TRBV6-5 and TRBJ2-7, with 7 bases fitting TRBD2. The CDR3 has 15 amino acids. In germline, CDR1 is MNHEY, CDR2 SVGAGI. V shed 6 bases, J shed 4 bases, and the junction held 12 bases outside the gene matches.

The sample holds many counts of this clone. The chain couples TRBV19 to TRBJ1-6, with TRBD1 as a possible D gene (5 bases). The V end was cut by 10 bases, the J end by 1 base, with 11 bases between. CDR1 and CDR2 from the germline V gene are LNHDA and SQIVND (reference sequence). CDR3 length: 14 amino acids. This chain's CDR3 is CATQGESYNSPLHF. CDR3 bases: TGTGCCACCCAGGGTGAGTCCTATAATTCACCCCTCCACTTT.

The chain combines TRBV7-9 with TRBJ2-1, with 7 positions matching TRBD2. The CDR3 is 16 amino acids. With V trimmed by 5 bases and J by 7 bases, 14 bases remained unmatched. Germline CDR1 SEHNR, CDR2 FQNEAQ (reference sequence). Here the CDR3 reads CASSRGTTVSRNEQFF. Written as DNA, the CDR3 is TGTGCCAGCAGCCGCGGGACTACCGTGTCTCGAAATGAGCAGTTCTTC. Filled out from reference TRBV7-9 and TRBJ2-1, the complete variable domain reads DTGVSQNPRHKITKRGQNVTFRCDPISEHNRLYWYRQTLGQGPEFLTYFQNEAQLEKSRLLSDRFSAERPKGSFSTLEIQRTEQGDSAMYLCASSRGTTVSRNEQFFGPGTRLTVL.

The gene calls are TRBV21-1 and TRBJ1-5; TRBD1, as called in the table, went unchecked against the DNA. TRBV21-1 is designated a pseudogene. There are 16 residues in the CDR3. The CDR3 is CASSKGRQRCNQPQHF. Here the CDR3 DNA reads TGTGCCAGCAGCAAAGGAAGACAGCGCTGCAATCAGCCCCAGCATTTT.

This clone has only a few counts. The chain couples TRBV2 to TRBJ1-1, with 7 bases matching TRBD1. J was trimmed by 1 base and V by 7 bases; bases with no gene match: 3. CDR3 length: 13 amino acids. CDR1 is SNHLY and CDR2 is FYNNEI in the germline V gene. The CDR3 sequence: CASKRDRNTEAFF. The CDR3 DNA sequence: TGTGCCAGCAAGAGGGACAGGAACACTGAAGCTTTCTTT.

The chain combines TRBV29-1 with TRBJ2-7, with a tentative D call TRBD1 (6 bases). With 6 bases removed from V and 3 bases from J, the gap between germline ends came to 18 bases. This CDR3 has 14 amino acids. CDR1 and CDR2 (germline): SQVTM, ANQGSEA. CDR3 protein: CSVAAVGAGYEQYF. In nucleotides, the CDR3 is TGCAGCGTCGCGGCGGTGGGGGCGGGCTACGAGCAGTACTTC.

The V call is TRBV9, the J call TRBJ1-1; D gene unclear. The CDR3 has 12 residues. The V gene lost 4 bases and the J gene lost 6 bases, with 10 bases spanning the gap. Germline assignment: CDR1 SGDLS and CDR2 YYNGEE. The CDR3 region is CASSHGGPEAFF. For the CDR3, the DNA is TGTGCCAGCAGCCACGGAGGGCCTGAAGCTTTCTTT.

The chain couples TRBV15 to TRBJ2-7; D may be TRBD2 (6 bases). V lost 0 bases and J lost 6, with 18 bases in between. This CDR3 is built from 16 residues. Germline V gene lookup returns CDR1 LNHNV and CDR2 YYDKDF (reference sequence). In DNA, the CDR3 is TGTGCCACCAGCAGAGATCTTCCCGGGGACGGGGGCGAGCAGTACTTC. Its protein product is CATSRDLPGDGGEQYF.

J is TRBJ1-5 and V is TRBV29-1, with D tentatively TRBD1 (5 bases). Deletions cut 6 bases from V and 2 bases from J, with 17 bases between. This CDR3 spans 15 amino acids. Germline assignment: CDR1 SQVTM and CDR2 ANQGSEA. The DNA for the CDR3 is TGCAGCGTGATTCTTGGGGGAGGGGGCAATCAGCCCCAGCATTTT. This encodes CSVILGGGGNQPQHF.

This clone was seen only a few times. The rearrangement uses TRBV9 and TRBJ2-7; TRBD2 agrees at 13 bases. The germline V gene encodes CDR1 SGDLS and CDR2 YYNGEE. Trimming took 3 bases from V and 2 from J; bases not matched to a gene: 5. CDR3 length: 16 residues. CDR3 DNA sequence: TGTGCCAGCAGCGGGGGGACTAGCGGGAATCCCTACGAGCAGTACTTC. This sequence encodes CASSGGTSGNPYEQYF.

This clone has more than one count but fewer than ten. The chain recombines TRBV5-4 with TRBJ2-7; 7 nucleotides agree with TRBD2. The V gene end was trimmed by 4 bases and the J gene end by 0 bases; junction bases not matched to a gene: 7. Per the germline V gene, CDR1 is SGHNT and CDR2 is YYREEE (reference sequence). The CDR3 runs 15 residues. The CDR3 loop reads CASSPTSDSSYEQYF. CDR3 nucleotides: TGTGCCAGCAGCCCAACTAGCGACAGCTCCTACGAGCAGTACTTC. The full variable domain, with the rest looked up from reference TRBV5-4 and TRBJ2-7, is ETGVTQSPTHLIKTRGQQVTLRCSSQSGHNTVSWYQQALGQGPQFIFQYYREEENGRGNFPPRFSGLQFPNYSSELNVNALELDDSALYLCASSPTSDSSYEQYFGPGTRLTVT.

The rearrangement joins TRBV28 to TRBJ1-1; unclear D gene. CDR1 is MDHEN, CDR2 SYDVKM, per germline. V gave up 4 bases and J gave up 0 bases, with 9 bases separating them. The CDR3 consists of 14 residues. CDR3 sequence reads: CASSSRGMNTEAFF. As DNA, the CDR3 is TGTGCCAGCAGTTCTAGAGGGATGAACACTGAAGCTTTCTTT. Supplemented by reference TRBV28 and TRBJ1-1, the full variable domain reads DVKVTQSSRYLVKRTGEKVFLECVQDMDHENMFWYRQDPGLGLRLIYFSYDVKMKEKGDIPEGYSVSREKKERFSLILESASTNQTSMYLCASSSRGMNTEAFFGQGTRLTVV.

The rearrangement uses TRBV7-6 and TRBJ2-5, with D possibly TRBD1 on 5 matching bases. Trimming took 5 bases from V and 2 from J, leaving 9 bases between them. Germline V gene sequence: CDR1 SGHVS, CDR2 FNYEAQ. This CDR3 contains 13 residues. The CDR3 reads CASSTRQQETQYF. The CDR3 nucleotides read TGTGCCAGCAGCACCCGACAGCAAGAGACCCAGTACTTC.

This chain uses TRBV7-2 with TRBJ2-1; 9 bases map to TRBD2. The CDR3 contains 15 residues. The ends lost 5 bases at V and 1 base at J; junction bases unmatched: 3. Germline CDR1 reads SGHTA; CDR2 reads FQGNSA. The CDR3 loop reads CASSPLAGSYNEQFF. The DNA for the CDR3 is TGTGCCAGCAGCCCTCTAGCGGGGTCCTACAATGAGCAGTTCTTC.

The chain has TRBV5-1 and TRBJ2-7; TRBD2 matches at 10 bases. This CDR3 is built from 14 residues. V dropped 4 bases and J dropped 4; count of bases not matched to a gene: 5. Germline V gives CDR1 SGHRS, CDR2 YFSETQ. The CDR3 region has the DNA TGCGCCAGCAGCCGTAGCGGGGGGCCTTACGAGCAGTACTTC. It yields the protein CASSRSGGPYEQYF.

V and J are TRBV9 and TRBJ1-1, with D maybe TRBD1 (6 bases). Deletions cut 5 bases from V and 4 bases from J, with 12 bases between. Germline CDR1 is SGDLS and CDR2 is YYNGEE. The CDR3 spans 13 residues. This CDR3 is CASSKGVRTEAFF. The CDR3 nucleotides read TGTGCCAGCAGTAAGGGGGTGCGCACTGAAGCTTTCTTT.

The rearrangement uses TRBV6-4 and TRBJ2-2; D ambiguous. In germline, CDR1 is MRHNA, CDR2 SNTAGT. CDR3 length: 14 residues. Between the trimmed V and J ends, which lost 4 bases and 4 bases, there was a span of 10 bases. CDR3 nucleotides: TGTGCCAGCAGTGCTCTCCCGGGCACCGGGGAGCTGTTTTTT. It translates to CASSALPGTGELFF.

Regarding this clone: This same CDR3 is encoded by further DNA sequences in the sample. The chain uses TRBV9 and TRBJ2-7; TRBD2 matches 13 bases. The CDR3 contains 16 residues. Trimming removed 2 bases from V and 1 base from J; junction bases left unmatched: 3. Germline CDR1 is SGDLS and CDR2 is YYNGEE. The chain's CDR3 is CASSVGGLAGSYEQYF. The CDR3 coding sequence is TGTGCCAGCAGCGTGGGGGGACTAGCGGGATCCTACGAGCAGTACTTC.

This chain links TRBV9 with TRBJ2-7; 9 bases fit TRBD1. The CDR3 runs to 13 residues. Germline V gene data show CDR1 as SGDLS and CDR2 as YYNGEE. The ends lost 4 bases at V and 9 bases at J; junction bases unmatched: 8. The CDR3 loop reads CASSKTGGGRQYF. As DNA, the CDR3 is TGTGCCAGCAGCAAAACAGGGGGCGGGAGGCAGTACTTC.